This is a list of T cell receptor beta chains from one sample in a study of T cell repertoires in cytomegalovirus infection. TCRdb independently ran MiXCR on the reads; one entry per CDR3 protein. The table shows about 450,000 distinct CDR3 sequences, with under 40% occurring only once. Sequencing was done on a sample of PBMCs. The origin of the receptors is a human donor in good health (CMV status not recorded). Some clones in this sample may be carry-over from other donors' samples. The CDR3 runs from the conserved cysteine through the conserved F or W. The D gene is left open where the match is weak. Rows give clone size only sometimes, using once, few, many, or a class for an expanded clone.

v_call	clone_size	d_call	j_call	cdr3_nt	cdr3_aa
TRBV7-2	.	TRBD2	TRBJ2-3	TGTGCCAGCAGCCCCAACCAGCGGGGGGGCTGGACAGATACGCAGTATTTT	CASSPNQRGGWTDTQYF
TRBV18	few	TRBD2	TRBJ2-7	TGTGCCAGCTCACGCACCGGGACTAGCGGAACCTACGAGCAGTACTTC	CASSRTGTSGTYEQYF
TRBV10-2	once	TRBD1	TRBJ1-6	TGCGCCAGCAGTGCCCCCGACAGGGGAGGGATCCTCCACTTT	CASSAPDRGGILHF
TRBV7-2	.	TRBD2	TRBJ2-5	TGTGCCAGCAGAAAGCGGGAGACCCATTCCTTC	CASRKRETHSF
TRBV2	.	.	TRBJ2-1	TGTGCCAGCAGTATCAGGGAGGGGGGAGGAGAGCAGTTCTTC	CASSIREGGGEQFF
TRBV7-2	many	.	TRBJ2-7	TGTGCCAGCAGCTTAGCCAGCGGGCCTGCCTACGAGCAGTACTTC	CASSLASGPAYEQYF
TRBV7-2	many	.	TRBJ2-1	TGTGCCAGCAGCTTAGCTGGGGCGCGGGAGCAGTTCTTC	CASSLAGAREQFF
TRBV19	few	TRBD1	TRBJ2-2	TGTGCCAGTAGTCAGGGGGCGCTAACCGGGGAGCTGTTTTTT	CASSQGALTGELFF
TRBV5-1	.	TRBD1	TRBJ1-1	TGCGCCAGCAGCCCGGGACAGGGTTATATGAACACTGAAGCTTTCTTT	CASSPGQGYMNTEAFF
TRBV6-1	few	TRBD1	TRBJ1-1	TGTGCCAGCAGTGACACCAGGGGGGCCATGAACACTGAAGCTTTCTTT	CASSDTRGAMNTEAFF
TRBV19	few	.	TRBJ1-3	TGTGCCAGTAGTCTCGGACCCGGGCCGGGAAACACCATATATTTT	CASSLGPGPGNTIYF
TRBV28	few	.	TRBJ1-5	TGTGCTGCCTTTCGGGGTACAGGTGAGATCAATCAGCCCCAGCATTTT	CAAFRGTGEINQPQHF
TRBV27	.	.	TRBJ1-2	TGTGCCAGCAGTTACTTTTTTAACTATGGCTACACCTTC	CASSYFFNYGYTF
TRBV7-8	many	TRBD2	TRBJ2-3	TGTGCCAGCAGCTCGACTAGCGGGGGAGGAGATACGCAGTATTTT	CASSSTSGGGDTQYF
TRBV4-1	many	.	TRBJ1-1	TGCGCCAGCAGCCAAGAGGGGACACGGAAGAACACTGAAGCTTTCTTT	CASSQEGTRKNTEAFF
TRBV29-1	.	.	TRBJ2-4	TGCAGCGTTGAAGCTCGGCTGAACAAAAACATTCAGTACTTC	CSVEARLNKNIQYF
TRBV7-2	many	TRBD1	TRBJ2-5	TGTGCCAGCAGCTCCGGGACAGAAGAGACCCAGTACTTC	CASSSGTEETQYF
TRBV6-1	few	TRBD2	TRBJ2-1	TGTGCCAGCAGTGCCCGGACTAGCGGGAACAATGAGCAGTTCTTC	CASSARTSGNNEQFF
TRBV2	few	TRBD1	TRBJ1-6	TGTGCCAGCAGCATCGGACAGGGGGCTCGGCCGGAGGGGAATTCACCCCTCCACTTT	CASSIGQGARPEGNSPLHF
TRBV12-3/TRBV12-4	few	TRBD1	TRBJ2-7	TGTGCCAGCAGGACCGGGACAGGGACCTACGAGCAGTACTTC	CASRTGTGTYEQYF
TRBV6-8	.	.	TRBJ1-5	TGTGCCAGTACAAACAGGAACAATCAGCCCCAGCATTTT	CASTNRNNQPQHF
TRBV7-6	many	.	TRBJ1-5	TGTGCCAGCAGCTTAATTGGAGGACATAGCAATCAGCCCCAGCATTTT	CASSLIGGHSNQPQHF
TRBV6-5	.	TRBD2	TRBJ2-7	TGTGCCAGCCGACTAGCGGAGTCCTACGAGCAGTACTTC	CASRLAESYEQYF
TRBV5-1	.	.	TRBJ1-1	TGCGCCAGCAGCTTGGGGACATGGGGCTACACTGAAGCTTTCTTT	CASSLGTWGYTEAFF
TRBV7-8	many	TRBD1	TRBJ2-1	TGTGCCAGCAGCTTGGGACAGGGAAGAGGAGATGAGCAGTTCTTC	CASSLGQGRGDEQFF
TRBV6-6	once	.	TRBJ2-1	TGTGCCAGCAGTTACTTACGTCCGGGACTTCATGAGCAGTTCTTC	CASSYLRPGLHEQFF
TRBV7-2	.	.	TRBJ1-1	TGTTCCAGCAGCGGCAGACAGGTGGGGAACACTGAAGCGTTCTTT	CSSSGRQVGNTEAFF
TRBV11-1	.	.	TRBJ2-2	TGTGCCAGCAGCGCGGACTACGACGTGATCACCGGGGAGCTGTTTTTT	CASSADYDVITGELFF
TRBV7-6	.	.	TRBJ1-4	TGTGCCTGCAGCTTAGCGTCGAGTGCAACTAATGAAAAACTGTTTTTT	CACSLASSATNEKLFF
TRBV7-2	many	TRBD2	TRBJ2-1	TGTGCCAGCAGCCCCCGCGGCCTAGCGGGGTGGTACAATGAGCAGTTCTTC	CASSPRGLAGWYNEQFF
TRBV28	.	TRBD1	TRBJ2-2	TGTGCCAGCAGTGCGTCCCCGGGACAGGGGGGCACCGGGGAGCTGTTTTTT	CASSASPGQGGTGELFF
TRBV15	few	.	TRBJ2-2	TGTGCCACCAGCAGAAGCTTTGAGGCGGCCGGGGAGCTGTTTTTT	CATSRSFEAAGELFF
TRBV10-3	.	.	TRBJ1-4	TGTGCCATCAGTGAAGCAGGGAATGGTGAAAAACTGTTTTTT	CAISEAGNGEKLFF
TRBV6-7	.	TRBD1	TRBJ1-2	TGTGCCAGCAGTCTTCAAGGAGCCAACCGGGACAGGGGTGATAGGCCCTATGGCTACACCTTC	CASSLQGANRDRGDRPYGYTF
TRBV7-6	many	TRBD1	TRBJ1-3	TGTGCCAGCAGCTTAGCGACAGGGAAAGTGGCTGGAAACACCATATATTTT	CASSLATGKVAGNTIYF
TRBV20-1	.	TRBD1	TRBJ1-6	TGCAGTGCTCGAGGGACAGGGAACTATAATTCACCCCTCCACTTT	CSARGTGNYNSPLHF
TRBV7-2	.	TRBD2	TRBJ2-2	TGTGCCAGCAGCTCCTGGACTAGCTTAAACACCGGGGAGCTGTTTTTT	CASSSWTSLNTGELFF
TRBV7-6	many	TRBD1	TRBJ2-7	TGTGCCAGCAGCCCCGGGACAGGGCTCTACGAGCAGTACTTC	CASSPGTGLYEQYF
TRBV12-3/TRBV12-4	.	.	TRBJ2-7	TGTGCCAGCAGTTTAAGACTGGGGCCGACCTACGAGCAGTACTTC	CASSLRLGPTYEQYF
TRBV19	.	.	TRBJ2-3	TGTGCCAGTAGTAATTCTGGCGGGGTGGCCGTAGATACGCAGTATTTT	CASSNSGGVAVDTQYF
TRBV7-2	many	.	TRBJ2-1	TGTGCCAGCAGCCCTATCCCAGGGGTTGAGCAGTTCTTC	CASSPIPGVEQFF
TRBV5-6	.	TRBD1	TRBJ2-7	TGTGCCAGCAGCTTTACAGGACAGGGCGCCTACGAGCAGTACTTC	CASSFTGQGAYEQYF
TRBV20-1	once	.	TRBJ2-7	TGCAGTGCTAGAGACGCGGGGAGCTCCTACGAGCAGTACTTC	CSARDAGSSYEQYF
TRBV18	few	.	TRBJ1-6	TGTGCCAGCTCACCATTTGGCTCACCCCTCCACTTT	CASSPFGSPLHF
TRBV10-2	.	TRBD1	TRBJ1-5	TGCGCCAGCAGTGAGTCAGGGGGCGCCTATCAGCCCCAGCATTTT	CASSESGGAYQPQHF
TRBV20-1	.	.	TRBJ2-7	TGCAGTGCTAGCCGGGCCACCGGCTACGAGCAGTACTTC	CSASRATGYEQYF
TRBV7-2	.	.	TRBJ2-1	TGTGCCAGCAGCTTGGGTTTTGACAGGAGGGATGAGCAGTTCTTC	CASSLGFDRRDEQFF
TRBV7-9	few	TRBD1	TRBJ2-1	TGTGCCAGCAGCTCCGGGGACAGGGCTCACGGTGAGCAGTTCTTC	CASSSGDRAHGEQFF
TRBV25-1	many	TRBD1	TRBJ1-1	TGTGCCAGCAGTGAAAGGGGGCTCACTGAAGCTTTCTTT	CASSERGLTEAFF
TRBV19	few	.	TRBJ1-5	TGTGCCAGTAGCCCACAGGTCCCGGTGCCCCAGCATTTT	CASSPQVPVPQHF
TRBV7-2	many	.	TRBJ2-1	TGTGCCAGCAGCTTGGAACGGGACAATGAGCAGTTCTTC	CASSLERDNEQFF
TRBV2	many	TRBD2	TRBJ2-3	TGTGCCAGCAGGAGGAGCGGGGTTCGGACAGATACGCAGTATTTT	CASRRSGVRTDTQYF
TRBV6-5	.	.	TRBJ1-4	TGTGCCAGCAGTGACTCAGGGTTGGTTGAAAAACGGTTTTTT	CASSDSGLVEKRFF
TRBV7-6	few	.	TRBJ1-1	TGTGCCAGCAGCCCACCGGGAGACGCTGAAGCTTTCTTT	CASSPPGDAEAFF
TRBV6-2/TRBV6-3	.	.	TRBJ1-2	TGTGCCAGCAGACGACCGGACGGTACTAACTATGGCTACACCTTC	CASRRPDGTNYGYTF